This record looks at one TCR beta chain sequence and its context. The CDR3 has 14 residues. CDR1 is MNHNS and CDR2 is SASEGT in the germline V gene. V shed 3 bases and J shed 3 bases, with 9 bases lying between them. The authors' processing: Amplification with reference gene primers provided the estimates of nucleated cell counts. The repertoire was sequenced with immunoSEQ multiplex PCR; TCRdb's copy has only in-frame clones and lacks some. V, J and clone size reflect that table, while D and trimming were determined from the DNA. The repertoire holds approximately 70,000 clones, with approximately 89% as singletons. This specimen comes from a study of blood T cell repertoires in COVID-19. Study-wide background: The study drew acute and convalescent COVID-19 samples from the United States, Italy and Spain. PBMCs, B-cell-depleted T cells, or T cells provided the cDNA or gDNA that made up the material.

The sequencing sample was made of peripheral blood. The receptor was isolated from a woman in her sixties with acute or convalescent COVID-19. The V and J genes are TRBV6-1 and TRBJ2-4, with D tentatively TRBD1 (5 bases). The CDR3 DNA reads TGTGCCAGCAGTGACAGGGTCGGCAAAAACATTCAGTACTTC. The encoded protein is CASSDRVGKNIQYF.